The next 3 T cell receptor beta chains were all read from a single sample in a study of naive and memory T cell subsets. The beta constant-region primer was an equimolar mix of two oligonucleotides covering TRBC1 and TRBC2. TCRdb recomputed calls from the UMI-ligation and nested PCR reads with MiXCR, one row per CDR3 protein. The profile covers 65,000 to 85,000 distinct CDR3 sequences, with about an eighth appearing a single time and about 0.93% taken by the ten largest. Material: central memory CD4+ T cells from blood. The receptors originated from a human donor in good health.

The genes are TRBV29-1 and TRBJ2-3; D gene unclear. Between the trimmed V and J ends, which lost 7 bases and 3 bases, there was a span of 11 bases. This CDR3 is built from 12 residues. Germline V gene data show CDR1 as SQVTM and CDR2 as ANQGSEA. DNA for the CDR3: TGCAGCGCGGATCTCGGGACAGATACGCAGTATTTT. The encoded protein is CSADLGTDTQYF.

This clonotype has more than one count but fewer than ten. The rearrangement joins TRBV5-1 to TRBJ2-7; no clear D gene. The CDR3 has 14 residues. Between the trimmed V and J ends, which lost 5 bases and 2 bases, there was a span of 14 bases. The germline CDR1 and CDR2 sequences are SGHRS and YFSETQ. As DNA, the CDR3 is TGCGCCAGCAGTTCCTCTCTCGCCACCTACGAGCAGTACTTC. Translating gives CASSSSLATYEQYF.

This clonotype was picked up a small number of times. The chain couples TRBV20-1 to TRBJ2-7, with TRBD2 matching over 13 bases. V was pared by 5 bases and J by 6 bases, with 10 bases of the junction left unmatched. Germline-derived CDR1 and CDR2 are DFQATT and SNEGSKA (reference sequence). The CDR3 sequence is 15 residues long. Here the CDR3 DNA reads TGCAGTGCTCGCAGATCGGGACTAGCGGGAAGCGAGCAGTACTTC. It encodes CSARRSGLAGSEQYF.